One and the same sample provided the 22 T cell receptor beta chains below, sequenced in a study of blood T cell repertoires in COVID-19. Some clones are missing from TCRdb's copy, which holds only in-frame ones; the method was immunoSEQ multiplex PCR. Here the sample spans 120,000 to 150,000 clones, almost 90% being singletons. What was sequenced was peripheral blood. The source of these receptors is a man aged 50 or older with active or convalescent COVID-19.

The CDR3 sequence is CASSLSPSYEQYF. The CDR3 nucleotides are TGTGCCAGCAGCTTAAGTCCATCCTACGAGCAGTACTTC. The rearrangement joins TRBV7-3 to TRBJ2-7; no firm D call. Germline CDR1 reads SGHTA; CDR2 reads FQGTGA. V gave up 1 base and J gave up 1 base, with 5 bases separating them. The CDR3 totals 13 residues.

CDR3 region: CASSSYGTTQNYGYTF. For the CDR3, the DNA is TGTGCCAGCAGTTCTTACGGGACTACTCAAAACTATGGCTACACCTTC. The V gene is TRBV27, the J gene TRBJ1-2; a possible D gene is TRBD1 (5 bases). Per the germline V gene, CDR1 is MNHEY and CDR2 is SMNVEV (reference sequence). V lost 4 bases to trimming and J lost 2 bases, with 17 bases between them. The CDR3 runs 16 residues.

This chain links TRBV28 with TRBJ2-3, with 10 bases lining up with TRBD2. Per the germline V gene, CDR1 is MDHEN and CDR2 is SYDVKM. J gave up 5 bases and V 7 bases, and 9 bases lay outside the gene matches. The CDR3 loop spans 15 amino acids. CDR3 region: CASTASGRGVDTQYF. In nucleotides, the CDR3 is TGTGCCAGCACGGCTAGCGGGAGAGGAGTAGATACGCAGTATTTT.

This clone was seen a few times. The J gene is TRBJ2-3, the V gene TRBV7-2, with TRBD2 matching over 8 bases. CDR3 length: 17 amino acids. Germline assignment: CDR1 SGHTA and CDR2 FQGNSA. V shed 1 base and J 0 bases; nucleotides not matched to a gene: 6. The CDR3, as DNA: TGTGCCAGCAGCTTAGGCCCTAGCGGGCTAAGCACAGATACGCAGTATTTT. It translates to CASSLGPSGLSTDTQYF.

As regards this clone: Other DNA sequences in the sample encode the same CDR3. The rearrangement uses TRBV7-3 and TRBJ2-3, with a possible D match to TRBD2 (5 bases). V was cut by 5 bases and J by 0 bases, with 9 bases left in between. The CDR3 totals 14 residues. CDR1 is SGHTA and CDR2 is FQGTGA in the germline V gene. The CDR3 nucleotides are TGTGCCAGCAGCCCCGGACTCAGCACAGATACGCAGTATTTT. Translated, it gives CASSPGLSTDTQYF.

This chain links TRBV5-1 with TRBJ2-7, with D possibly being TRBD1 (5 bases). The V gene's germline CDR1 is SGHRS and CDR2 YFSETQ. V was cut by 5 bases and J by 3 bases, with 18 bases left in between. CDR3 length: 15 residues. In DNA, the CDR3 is TGCGCCAGCAGTACTGACAGTGTGATGAACTACGAGCAGTACTTC. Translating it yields CASSTDSVMNYEQYF.

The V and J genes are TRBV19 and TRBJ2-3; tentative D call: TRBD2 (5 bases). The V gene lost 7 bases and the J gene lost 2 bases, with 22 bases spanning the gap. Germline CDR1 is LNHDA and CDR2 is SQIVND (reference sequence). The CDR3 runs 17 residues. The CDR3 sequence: CASTRPVQRSDTDTQYF. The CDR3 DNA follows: TGTGCCAGTACCCGCCCCGTCCAGCGGAGCGACACAGATACGCAGTATTTT.

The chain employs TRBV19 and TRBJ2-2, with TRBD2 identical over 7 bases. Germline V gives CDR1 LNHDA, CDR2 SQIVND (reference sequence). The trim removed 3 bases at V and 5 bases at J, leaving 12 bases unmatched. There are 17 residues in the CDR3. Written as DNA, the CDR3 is TGTGCCAGTAGTATCCACCTGGGGGGGGTGAAGACCGGGGAGCTGTTTTTT. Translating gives CASSIHLGGVKTGELFF.

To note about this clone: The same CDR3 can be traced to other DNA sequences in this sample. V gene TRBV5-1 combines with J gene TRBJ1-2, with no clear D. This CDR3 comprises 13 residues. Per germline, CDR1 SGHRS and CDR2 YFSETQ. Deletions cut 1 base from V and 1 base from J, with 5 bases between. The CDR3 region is CASSLTSNYGYTF. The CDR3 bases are TGCGCCAGCAGCTTGACCAGTAACTATGGCTACACCTTC.

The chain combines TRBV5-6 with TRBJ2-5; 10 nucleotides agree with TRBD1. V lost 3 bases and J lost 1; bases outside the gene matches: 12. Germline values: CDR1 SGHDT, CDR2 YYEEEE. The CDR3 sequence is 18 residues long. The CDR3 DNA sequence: TGTGCCAGCAGCTCGCGGGCCCCAGACAGGGGGCCCCAAGAGACCCAGTACTTC. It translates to CASSSRAPDRGPQETQYF.

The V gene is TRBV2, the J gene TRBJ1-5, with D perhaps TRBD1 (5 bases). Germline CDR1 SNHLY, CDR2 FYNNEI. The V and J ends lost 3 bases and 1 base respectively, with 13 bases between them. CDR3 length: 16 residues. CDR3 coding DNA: TGTGCCAGCAGTGACAGGGCGCTGGGAAGCAATCAGCCCCAGCATTTT. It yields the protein CASSDRALGSNQPQHF.

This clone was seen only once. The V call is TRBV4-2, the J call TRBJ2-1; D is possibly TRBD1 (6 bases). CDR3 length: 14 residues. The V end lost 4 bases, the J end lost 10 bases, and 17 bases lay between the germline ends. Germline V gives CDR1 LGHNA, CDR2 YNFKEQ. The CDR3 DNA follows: TGTGCCAGCAGCCTAACAGGGAATCGGGCAGAGCAGTTCTTC. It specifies CASSLTGNRAEQFF.

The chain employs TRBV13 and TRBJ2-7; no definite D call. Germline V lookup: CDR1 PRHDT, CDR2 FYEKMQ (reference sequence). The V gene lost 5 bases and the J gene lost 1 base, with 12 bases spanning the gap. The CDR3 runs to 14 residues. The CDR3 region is CASSPTIGSYEQYF. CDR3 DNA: TGTGCCAGCAGCCCAACAATCGGGTCCTACGAGCAGTACTTC.

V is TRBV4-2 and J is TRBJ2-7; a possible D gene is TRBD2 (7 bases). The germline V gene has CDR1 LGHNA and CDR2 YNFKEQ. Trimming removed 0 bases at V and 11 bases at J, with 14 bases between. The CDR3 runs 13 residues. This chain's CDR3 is CASSQDRGGVEYF. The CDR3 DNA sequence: TGTGCCAGCAGCCAAGATAGGGGGGGAGTGGAGTACTTC.

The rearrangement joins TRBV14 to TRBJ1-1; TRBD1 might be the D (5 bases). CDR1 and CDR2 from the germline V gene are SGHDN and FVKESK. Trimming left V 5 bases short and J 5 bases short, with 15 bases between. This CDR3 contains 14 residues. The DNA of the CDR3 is TGTGCCAGCAGCAGGAATGGGGCGTTGACTGAAGCTTTCTTT. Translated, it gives CASSRNGALTEAFF.

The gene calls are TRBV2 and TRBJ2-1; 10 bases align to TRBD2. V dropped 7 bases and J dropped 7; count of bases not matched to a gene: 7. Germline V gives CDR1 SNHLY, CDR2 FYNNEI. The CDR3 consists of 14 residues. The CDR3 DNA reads TGTGCCAGCAAGCAGCGGGAGGGCCCGAATGAGCAGTTCTTC. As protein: CASKQREGPNEQFF.

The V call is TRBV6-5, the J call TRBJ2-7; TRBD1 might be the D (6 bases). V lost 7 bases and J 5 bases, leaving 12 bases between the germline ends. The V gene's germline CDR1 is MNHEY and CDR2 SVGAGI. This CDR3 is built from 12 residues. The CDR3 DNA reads TGTGCCAGCACCCTGAAGGGGGACGAGCAGTACTTC. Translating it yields CASTLKGDEQYF.

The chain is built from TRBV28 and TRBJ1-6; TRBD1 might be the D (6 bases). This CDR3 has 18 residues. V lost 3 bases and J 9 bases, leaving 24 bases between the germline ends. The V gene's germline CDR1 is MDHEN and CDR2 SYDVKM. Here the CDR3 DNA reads TGTGCCAGCAGTTTTTTAGCGATCGGGACAAAGGCTCGTTCACCCCTCCACTTT. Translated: CASSFLAIGTKARSPLHF.

CDR3 sequence (DNA): TGTGCCAGCAGCTTAGGACAGGGTGACTATGGCTACACCTTC. Its protein product is CASSLGQGDYGYTF. This chain uses TRBV7-2 with TRBJ1-2; 7 bases align to TRBD1. Germline trimming cut 1 base from V and 3 bases from J; bases unmatched to any gene: 2. The CDR3 extends over 14 amino acids. Per the germline V gene, CDR1 is SGHTA and CDR2 is FQGNSA.

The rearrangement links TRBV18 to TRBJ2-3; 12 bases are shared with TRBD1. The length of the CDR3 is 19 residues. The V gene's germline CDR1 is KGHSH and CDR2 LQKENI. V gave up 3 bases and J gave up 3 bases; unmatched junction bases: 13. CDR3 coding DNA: TGTGCCAGCTCACCCTTGGGACAGGGGGCCGGCTTTGGGACAGATACGCAGTATTTT. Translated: CASSPLGQGAGFGTDTQYF.

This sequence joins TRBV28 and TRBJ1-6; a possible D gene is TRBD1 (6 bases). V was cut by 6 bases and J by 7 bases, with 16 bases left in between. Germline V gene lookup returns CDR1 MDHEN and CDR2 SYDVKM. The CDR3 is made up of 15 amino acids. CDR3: CASSRGRRPNSPLHF. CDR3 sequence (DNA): TGTGCCAGCAGCAGGGGACGCCGGCCCAATTCACCCCTCCACTTT.

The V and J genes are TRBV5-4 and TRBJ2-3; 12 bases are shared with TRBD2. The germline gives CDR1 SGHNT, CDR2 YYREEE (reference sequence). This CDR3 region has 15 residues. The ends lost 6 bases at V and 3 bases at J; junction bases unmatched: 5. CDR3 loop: CASTLAGGGTDTQYF. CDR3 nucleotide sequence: TGTGCCAGCACGCTAGCGGGAGGGGGGACAGATACGCAGTATTTT.